This T cell receptor (beta chain) derives from a study of blood T cell repertoires in COVID-19. Study summary: Spain, Italy and the United States supplied samples that represented acute and convalescent COVID-19. Sources were T cells, B-cell-depleted T cells, or PBMCs; the material itself was cDNA or gDNA.

Trimming took 5 bases from V and 2 from J; bases not matched to a gene: 7. Germline CDR1 SEHNR, CDR2 FQNEAQ (reference sequence). The CDR3 is 16 amino acids. Per the study methods: The assay estimated nucleated cells by amplifying reference gene primers. Clones were read by immunoSEQ multiplex PCR, and TCRdb kept only the in-frame ones, dropping some. V, J and clone size are those of that table, while D and trimming were read from the DNA. The data hold around 190,000 clones, with roughly 85% observed a single time. The specimen sequenced was peripheral blood. The V call is TRBV7-9, the J call TRBJ2-3; 10 bases map to TRBD1. The clonotype comes from a man aged 50-59 years with active or convalescent COVID-19. This CDR3 reads CASSPDRGRDTDTQYF. DNA for the CDR3: TGTGCCAGCAGCCCTGACAGGGGGCGCGACACAGATACGCAGTATTTT.